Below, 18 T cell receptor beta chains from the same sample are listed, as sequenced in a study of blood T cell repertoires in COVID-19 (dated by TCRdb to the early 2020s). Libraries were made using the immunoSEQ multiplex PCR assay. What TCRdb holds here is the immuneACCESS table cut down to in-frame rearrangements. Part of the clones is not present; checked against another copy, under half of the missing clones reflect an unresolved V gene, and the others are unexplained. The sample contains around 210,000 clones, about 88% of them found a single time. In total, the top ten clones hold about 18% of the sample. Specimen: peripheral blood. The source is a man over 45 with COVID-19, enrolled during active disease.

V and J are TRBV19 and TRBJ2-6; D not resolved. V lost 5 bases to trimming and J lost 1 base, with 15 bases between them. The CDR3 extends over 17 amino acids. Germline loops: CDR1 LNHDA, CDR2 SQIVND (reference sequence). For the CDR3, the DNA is TGTGCCAGTAGTGACCCTCCCGGGTCTTCTGGGGCCAACGTCCTGACTTTC. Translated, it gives CASSDPPGSSGANVLTF.

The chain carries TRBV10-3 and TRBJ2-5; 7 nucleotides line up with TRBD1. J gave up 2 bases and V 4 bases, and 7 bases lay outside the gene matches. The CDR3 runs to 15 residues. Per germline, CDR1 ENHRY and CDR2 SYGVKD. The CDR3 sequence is CAISGEGGRQETQYF. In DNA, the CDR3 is TGTGCCATCAGTGGGGAAGGGGGCCGTCAAGAGACCCAGTACTTC.

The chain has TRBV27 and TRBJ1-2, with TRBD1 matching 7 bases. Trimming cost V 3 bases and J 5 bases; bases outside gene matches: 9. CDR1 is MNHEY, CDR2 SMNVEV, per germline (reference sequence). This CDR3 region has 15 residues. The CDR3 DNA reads TGTGCCAGCAGTTTTCTAGCAGGGGGATTGTATGGCTACACCTTC. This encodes CASSFLAGGLYGYTF.

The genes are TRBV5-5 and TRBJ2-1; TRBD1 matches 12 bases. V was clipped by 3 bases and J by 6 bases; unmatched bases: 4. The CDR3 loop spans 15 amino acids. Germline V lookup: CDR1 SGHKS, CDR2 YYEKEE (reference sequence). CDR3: CASSSGQGAGNEQFF. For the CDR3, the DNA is TGTGCCAGCAGCTCGGGACAGGGGGCCGGCAATGAGCAGTTCTTC.

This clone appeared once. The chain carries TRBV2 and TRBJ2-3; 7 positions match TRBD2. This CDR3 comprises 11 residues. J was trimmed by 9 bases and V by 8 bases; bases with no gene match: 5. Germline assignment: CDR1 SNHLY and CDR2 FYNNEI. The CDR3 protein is CASGREYTQYF. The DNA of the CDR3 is TGTGCCAGCGGGCGGGAGTACACGCAGTATTTT.

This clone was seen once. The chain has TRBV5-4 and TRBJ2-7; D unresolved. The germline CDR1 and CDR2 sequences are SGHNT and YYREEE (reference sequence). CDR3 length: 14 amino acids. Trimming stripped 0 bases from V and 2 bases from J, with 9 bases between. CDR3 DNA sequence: TGTGCCAGCAGCTTGGCGTCCCCCCCCTACGAGCAGTACTTC. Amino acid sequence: CASSLASPPYEQYF. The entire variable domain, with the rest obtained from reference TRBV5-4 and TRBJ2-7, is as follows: ETGVTQSPTHLIKTRGQQVTLRCSSQSGHNTVSWYQQALGQGPQFIFQYYREEENGRGNFPPRFSGLQFPNYSSELNVNALELDDSALYLCASSLASPPYEQYFGPGTRLTVT.

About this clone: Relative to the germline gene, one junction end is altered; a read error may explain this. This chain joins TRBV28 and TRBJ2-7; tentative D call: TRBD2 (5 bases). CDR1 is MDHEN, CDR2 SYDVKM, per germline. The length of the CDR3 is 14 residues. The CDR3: CASSFPRGNYGQYF. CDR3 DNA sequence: TGTGCCAGCAGTTTCCCCCGAGGGAACTACGGGCAGTACTTC. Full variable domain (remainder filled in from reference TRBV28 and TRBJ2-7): DVKVTQSSRYLVKRTGEKVFLECVQDMDHENMFWYRQDPGLGLRLIYFSYDVKMKEKGDIPEGYSVSREKKERFSLILESASTNQTSMYLCASSFPRGNYGQYFGPGTRLTVT.

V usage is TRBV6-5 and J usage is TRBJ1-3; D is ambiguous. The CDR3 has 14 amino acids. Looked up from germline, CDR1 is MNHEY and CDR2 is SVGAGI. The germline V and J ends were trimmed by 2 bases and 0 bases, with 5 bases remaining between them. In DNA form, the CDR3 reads TGTGCCAGCAGTTACAGCGACTCTGGAAACACCATATATTTT. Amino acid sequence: CASSYSDSGNTIYF.

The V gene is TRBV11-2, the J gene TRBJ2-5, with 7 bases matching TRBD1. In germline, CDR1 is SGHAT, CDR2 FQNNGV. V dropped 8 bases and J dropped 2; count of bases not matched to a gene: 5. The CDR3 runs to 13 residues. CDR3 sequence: CASLLQGQETQYF. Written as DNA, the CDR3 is TGTGCCAGCCTGTTACAGGGGCAAGAGACCCAGTACTTC.

Here the CDR3 reads CASSLPGQRAYEQYF. CDR3 sequence (DNA): TGTGCCAGCAGCTTGCCGGGACAGAGAGCCTACGAGCAGTACTTC. The rearrangement uses TRBV5-4 and TRBJ2-7; 7 nucleotides agree with TRBD1. J lost 2 bases, V lost 1 base, and 6 bases had no gene match. The germline CDR1 and CDR2 sequences are SGHNT and YYREEE (reference sequence). The CDR3 length is 15 residues.

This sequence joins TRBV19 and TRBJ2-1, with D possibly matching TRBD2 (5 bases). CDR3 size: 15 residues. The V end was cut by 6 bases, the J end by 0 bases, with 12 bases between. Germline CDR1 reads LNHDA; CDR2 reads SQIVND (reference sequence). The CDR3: CASRGAVSSYNEQFF. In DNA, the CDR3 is TGTGCCAGTAGGGGAGCGGTTAGCTCCTACAATGAGCAGTTCTTC.

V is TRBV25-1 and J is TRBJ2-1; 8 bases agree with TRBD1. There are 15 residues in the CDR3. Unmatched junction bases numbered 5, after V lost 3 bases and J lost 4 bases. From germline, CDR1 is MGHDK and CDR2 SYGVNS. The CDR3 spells CASSESGTGYNEQFF. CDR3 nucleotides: TGTGCCAGCAGTGAGTCTGGGACAGGATACAATGAGCAGTTCTTC.

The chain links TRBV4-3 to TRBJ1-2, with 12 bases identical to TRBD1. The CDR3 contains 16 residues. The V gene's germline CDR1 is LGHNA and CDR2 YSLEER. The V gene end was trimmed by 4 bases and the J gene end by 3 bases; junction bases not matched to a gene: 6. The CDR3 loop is CASSRTGQGAHYGYTF. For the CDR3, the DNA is TGCGCCAGCAGCCGCACGGGACAGGGGGCGCACTATGGCTACACCTTC.

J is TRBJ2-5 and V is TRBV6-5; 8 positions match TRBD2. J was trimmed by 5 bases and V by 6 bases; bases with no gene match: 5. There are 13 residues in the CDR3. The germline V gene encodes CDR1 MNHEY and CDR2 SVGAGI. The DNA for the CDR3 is TGTGCCAGCAGCCACCCGGGGGGGGAGACCCAGTACTTC. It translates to CASSHPGGETQYF.

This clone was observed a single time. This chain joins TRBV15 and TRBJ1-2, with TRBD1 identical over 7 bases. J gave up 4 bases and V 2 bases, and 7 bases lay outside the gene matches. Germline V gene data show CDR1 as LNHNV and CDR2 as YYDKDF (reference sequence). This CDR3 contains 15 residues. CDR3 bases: TGTGCCACCAGCAGATTAGGGGGCCCCAGCTATGGCTACACCTTC. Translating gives CATSRLGGPSYGYTF.

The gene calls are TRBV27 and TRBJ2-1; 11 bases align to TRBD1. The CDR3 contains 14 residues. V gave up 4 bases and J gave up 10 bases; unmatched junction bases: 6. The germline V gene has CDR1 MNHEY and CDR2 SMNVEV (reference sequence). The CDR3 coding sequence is TGTGCCAGCAGTTCCGGACAGGGGGCATGGGAGCAGTTCTTC. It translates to CASSSGQGAWEQFF.

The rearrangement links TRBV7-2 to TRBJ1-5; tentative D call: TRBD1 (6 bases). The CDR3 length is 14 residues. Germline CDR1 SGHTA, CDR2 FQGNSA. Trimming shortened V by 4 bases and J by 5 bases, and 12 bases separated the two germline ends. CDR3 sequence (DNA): TGTGCCAGCAGCTCCGGTACAGGGCATCAGCCCCAGCATTTT. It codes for CASSSGTGHQPQHF.

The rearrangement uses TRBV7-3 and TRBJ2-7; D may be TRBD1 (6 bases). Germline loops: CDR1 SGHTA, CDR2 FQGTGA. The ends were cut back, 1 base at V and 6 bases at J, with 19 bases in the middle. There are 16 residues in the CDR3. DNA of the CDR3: TGTGCCAGCAGCTTAAACGGCCGGGACACCGGAGCCGAGCAGTACTTC. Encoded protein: CASSLNGRDTGAEQYF.